Presented here are 11 T cell receptor beta chains from one specimen sequenced in a study of T cell responses to AZD1222 COVID-19 vaccine. Profiled with immunoSEQ multiplex PCR; TCRdb holds only in-frame clones, not every one. The sample has about 130,000 clones, approximately 91% seen once. Sample: peripheral blood, taken 28 days after the second AZD1222 dose. These receptors were taken from an adult who received the AZD1222 COVID-19 vaccine.

The J gene is TRBJ1-4, the V gene TRBV6-5, with unresolved D. The V end was cut by 0 bases, the J end by 5 bases, with 13 bases between. Germline V gene sequence: CDR1 MNHEY, CDR2 SVGAGI. CDR3 size: 16 residues. The CDR3 loop reads CASSYSGRSLNEKLFF. CDR3 nucleotides: TGTGCCAGCAGTTACTCGGGAAGAAGCCTGAATGAAAAACTGTTTTTT.

J is TRBJ2-7 and V is TRBV2; 7 nucleotides align to TRBD2. Germline CDR1 and CDR2: SNHLY and FYNNEI. The trim removed 6 bases at V and 2 bases at J, leaving 7 bases unmatched. The CDR3 spans 14 residues. The CDR3 nucleotides are TGTGCCAGCAGGCCTCCTAGCGGCACCTACGAGCAGTACTTC. It is translated as CASRPPSGTYEQYF.

The chain recombines TRBV7-8 with TRBJ1-5, with D possibly TRBD1 on 5 matching bases. V was cut by 5 bases and J by 5 bases, with 10 bases left in between. The CDR3 is 13 amino acids. The germline CDR1 and CDR2 sequences are SGHVS and FQNEAQ. CDR3 protein: CASSGNRYQPQHF. The CDR3, as DNA: TGTGCCAGCAGCGGAAACAGGTATCAGCCCCAGCATTTT.

The chain uses TRBV18 and TRBJ2-7, with D possibly being TRBD1 or TRBD2 (5 bases each). V shed 8 bases and J shed 1 base, with 15 bases lying between them. CDR1 is KGHSH, CDR2 LQKENI, per germline. The CDR3 runs to 14 residues. This CDR3 reads CASRKLGESYEQYF. CDR3 nucleotides: TGTGCCAGCCGAAAATTAGGGGAGTCCTACGAGCAGTACTTC. Full variable domain (missing parts from reference TRBV18 and TRBJ2-7): NAGVMQNPRHLVRRRGQEARLRCSPMKGHSHVYWYRQLPEEGLKFMVYLQKENIIDESGMPKERFSAEFPKEGPSILRIQQVVRGDSAAYFCASRKLGESYEQYFGPGTRLTVT.

J is TRBJ2-7 and V is TRBV5-8; D may be TRBD1 or TRBD2 (5 bases each). V was cut by 6 bases and J by 7 bases, with 20 bases left in between. This CDR3 contains 14 residues. Germline CDR1 SGHTS, CDR2 YDEGEE. In nucleotides, the CDR3 is TGTGCCAGCACCCCCCGGGGCCGAGTGGGAGAGCAGTACTTC. Protein sequence: CASTPRGRVGEQYF.

The chain employs TRBV5-4 and TRBJ1-1; D is perhaps TRBD1 (5 bases). Germline CDR1 is SGHNT and CDR2 is YYREEE (reference sequence). This CDR3 region has 15 residues. Trimming took off 0 bases at V and 4 bases at J, with 13 bases between the two ends. DNA for the CDR3: TGTGCCAGCAGCTTGGCCAAGCAGGGAGGCACTGAAGCTTTCTTT. This sequence encodes CASSLAKQGGTEAFF.

The chain is built from TRBV11-2 and TRBJ2-5; 10 nucleotides line up with TRBD2. Germline lookup yields CDR1 SGHAT and CDR2 FQNNGV. The V and J ends lost 5 bases and 9 bases, in that order; junction bases with no gene match: 9. There are 14 residues in the CDR3. CDR3 coding DNA: TGTGCCAGCAGCCTAGGACTAGCGGAAGCGCCCCAGTACTTC. Encoded protein: CASSLGLAEAPQYF.

The CDR3 DNA reads as TGTGCCAGCAGCTTAGGGACAGGGCTACAGAATGAGCAGTTCTTC. Translating gives CASSLGTGLQNEQFF. This chain links TRBV11-3 with TRBJ2-1; 8 bases map to TRBD1. Germline values: CDR1 SGHNT, CDR2 YENEEA. Trimming cost V 1 base and J 7 bases; bases outside gene matches: 6. The CDR3 sequence is 15 residues long.

The V and J genes are TRBV3-1 (or the pseudogene TRBV3-2) and TRBJ2-1; TRBD2 matches 14 bases. Trimming cost V 1 base and J 5 bases; bases outside gene matches: 4. This CDR3 has 17 residues. The germline V gene has CDR1 LGHDT and CDR2 YNNKEL (reference sequence). The CDR3 DNA reads TGTGCCAGCAGCCAAGGGACTAGCGGGAGGACGAACAATGAGCAGTTCTTC. Translating it yields CASSQGTSGRTNNEQFF.

The V call is TRBV11-2, the J call TRBJ1-5, with D unresolved. The CDR3 length is 14 residues. CDR1 SGHAT and CDR2 FQNNGV come from the germline V gene. Trimming took off 5 bases at V and 3 bases at J, with 11 bases between the two ends. The CDR3 loop is CASSSGWNNQPQHF. CDR3 nucleotide sequence: TGTGCCAGCAGCAGCGGGTGGAACAATCAGCCCCAGCATTTT.

V gene TRBV29-1 combines with J gene TRBJ2-4; D may correspond to TRBD1 or TRBD2 (5 bases each). With 3 bases removed from V and 5 bases from J, the gap between germline ends came to 11 bases. This CDR3 region has 13 residues. The V gene's germline CDR1 is SQVTM and CDR2 ANQGSEA. This chain's CDR3 is CSVDGGTQNIQYF. Written as DNA, the CDR3 is TGCAGCGTTGATGGTGGGACCCAAAACATTCAGTACTTC.